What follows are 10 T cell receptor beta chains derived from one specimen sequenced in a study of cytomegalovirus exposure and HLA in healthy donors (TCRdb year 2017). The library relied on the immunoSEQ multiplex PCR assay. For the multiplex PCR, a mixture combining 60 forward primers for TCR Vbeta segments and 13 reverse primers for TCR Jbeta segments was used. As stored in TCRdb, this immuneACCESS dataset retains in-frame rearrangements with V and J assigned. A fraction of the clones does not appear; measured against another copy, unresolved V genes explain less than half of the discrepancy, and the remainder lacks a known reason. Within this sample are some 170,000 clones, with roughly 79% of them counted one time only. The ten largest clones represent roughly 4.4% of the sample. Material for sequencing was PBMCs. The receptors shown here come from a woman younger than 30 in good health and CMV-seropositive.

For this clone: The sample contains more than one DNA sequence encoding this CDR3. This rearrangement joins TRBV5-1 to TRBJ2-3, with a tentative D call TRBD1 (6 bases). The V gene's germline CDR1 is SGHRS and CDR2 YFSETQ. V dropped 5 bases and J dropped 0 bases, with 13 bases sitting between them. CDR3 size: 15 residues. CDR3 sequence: CASSSGTPSTDTQYF. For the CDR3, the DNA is TGCGCCAGCAGTTCCGGGACACCTAGCACAGATACGCAGTATTTT.

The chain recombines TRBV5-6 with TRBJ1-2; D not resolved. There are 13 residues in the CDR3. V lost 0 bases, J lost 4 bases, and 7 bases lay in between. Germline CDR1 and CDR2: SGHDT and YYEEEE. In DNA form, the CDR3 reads TGTGCCAGCAGCTTGGAGAGTTCCTATGGCTACACCTTC. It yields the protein CASSLESSYGYTF.

The CDR3 spells CASAGDPISYNEQFF. The DNA for the CDR3 is TGTGCCAGCGCGGGGGATCCGATCTCCTACAATGAGCAGTTCTTC. The chain joins TRBV2 to TRBJ2-1; 7 bases align to TRBD2. This CDR3 contains 15 residues. Germline values: CDR1 SNHLY, CDR2 FYNNEI. V was clipped by 8 bases and J by 0 bases; unmatched bases: 7.

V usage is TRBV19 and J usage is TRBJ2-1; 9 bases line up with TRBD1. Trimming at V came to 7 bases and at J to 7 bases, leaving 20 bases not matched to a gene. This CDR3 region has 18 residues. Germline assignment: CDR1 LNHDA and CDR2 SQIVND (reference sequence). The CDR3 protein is CASTRTFSGQGLGNEQFF. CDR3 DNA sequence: TGTGCCAGTACCCGGACCTTTTCGGGACAGGGCTTGGGGAATGAGCAGTTCTTC.

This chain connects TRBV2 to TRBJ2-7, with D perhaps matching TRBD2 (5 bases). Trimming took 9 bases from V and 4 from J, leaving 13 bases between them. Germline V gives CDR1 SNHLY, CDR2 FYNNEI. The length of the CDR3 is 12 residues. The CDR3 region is CARRETAYEQYF. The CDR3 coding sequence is TGTGCCAGGAGGGAGACGGCTTACGAGCAGTACTTC.

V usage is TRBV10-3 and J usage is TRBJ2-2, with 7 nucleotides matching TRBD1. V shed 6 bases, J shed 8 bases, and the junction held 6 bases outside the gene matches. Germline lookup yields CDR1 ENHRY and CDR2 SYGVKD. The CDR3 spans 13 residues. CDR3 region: CAISYRGSGELFF. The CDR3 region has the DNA TGTGCCATCAGCTACAGGGGATCGGGGGAGCTGTTTTTT.

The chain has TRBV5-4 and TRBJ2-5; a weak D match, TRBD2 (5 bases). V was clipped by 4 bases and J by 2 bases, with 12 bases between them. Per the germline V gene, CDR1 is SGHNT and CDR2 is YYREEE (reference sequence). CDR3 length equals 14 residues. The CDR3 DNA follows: TGTGCCAGCAGCCAACGGGGATTTCAAGAGACCCAGTACTTC. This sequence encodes CASSQRGFQETQYF.

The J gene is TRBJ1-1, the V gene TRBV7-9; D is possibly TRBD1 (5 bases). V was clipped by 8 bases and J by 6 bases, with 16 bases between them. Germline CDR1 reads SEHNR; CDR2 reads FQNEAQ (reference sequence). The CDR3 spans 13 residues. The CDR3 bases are TGTGCCAGCCACATGGGGGGGAATCCTGAAGCTTTCTTT. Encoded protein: CASHMGGNPEAFF. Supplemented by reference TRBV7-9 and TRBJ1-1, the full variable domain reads DTGVSQNPRHKITKRGQNVTFRCDPISEHNRLYWYRQTLGQGPEFLTYFQNEAQLEKSRLLSDRFSAERPKGSFSTLEIQRTEQGDSAMYLCASHMGGNPEAFFGQGTRLTVV.

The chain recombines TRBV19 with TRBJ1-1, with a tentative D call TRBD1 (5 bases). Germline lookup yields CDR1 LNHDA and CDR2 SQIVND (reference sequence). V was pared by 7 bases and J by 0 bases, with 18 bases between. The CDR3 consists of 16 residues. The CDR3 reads CASNIPREGLNTEAFF. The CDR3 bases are TGTGCCAGTAATATCCCCCGGGAGGGGCTGAACACTGAAGCTTTCTTT.

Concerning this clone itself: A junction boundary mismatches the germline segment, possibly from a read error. CDR3 amino acids: CAGSRTSQETQYF. The DNA of the CDR3 is TGTGCCGGCAGTCGCACTAGTCAAGAGACCCAGTACTTC. The gene calls are TRBV6-5 and TRBJ2-5; D is possibly TRBD2 (5 bases). The CDR3 totals 13 residues. Germline lookup yields CDR1 MNHEY and CDR2 SVGAGI.